Listed below are T cell receptor beta chains from one sample, sequenced in a study of shared clonotypes between healthy human individuals. Method: immunoSEQ multiplex PCR; TCRdb's copy keeps in-frame clones and lacks some. The sample has some 2.3 million clones, over 90% seen once. The material sequenced was naive CD4+ T cells from PBMCs. The receptor source for this set is a man younger than 35 in good health. Some clones in this sample may be carry-over from other donors' samples. CDR3s include the opening cysteine and the closing phenylalanine or tryptophan. The D gene is left open where the match is weak. Clone size is not always given. Where it is, it says once, few, many or a class for expanded clones.

D	J	V	size	CDR3	DNA
TRBD1	TRBJ1-1	TRBV11-3	NA	CASSLGDDRGMNTEAFF	TGTGCCAGCAGCTTAGGCGATGACAGGGGAATGAACACTGAAGCTTTCTTT
TRBD2	TRBJ2-7	TRBV20-1	NA	CSAGSGGEQYF	TGCAGTGCGGGATCGGGGGGCGAGCAGTACTTC
NA	TRBJ2-3	TRBV2	NA	CASSTLGGFGTDTQYF	TGTGCCAGCAGTACCCTGGGGGGCTTTGGCACAGATACGCAGTATTTT
NA	TRBJ2-5	TRBV7-9	NA	CASSLGESIRKTQYF	TGTGCCAGCAGCTTAGGTGAGAGTATTCGAAAGACCCAGTACTTC
NA	TRBJ1-3	TRBV5-4	NA	CASSLPGLGGNTIYF	TGTGCCAGCAGCTTGCCGGGACTAGGAGGAAACACCATATATTTT
NA	TRBJ2-7	TRBV27	once	CASSLSVDSYEQYF	TGTGCCAGCAGTTTATCCGTCGACTCCTACGAGCAGTACTTC
TRBD1	TRBJ1-4	TRBV30	few	CAWRGTAKLFF	TGTGCCTGGAGGGGGACAGCCAAACTGTTTTTT
NA	TRBJ2-1	TRBV11-3	NA	CASSLGTGAEQFF	TGTGCCAGCAGCTTAGGTACGGGGGCTGAGCAGTTCTTC
TRBD1	TRBJ1-3	TRBV5-1	NA	CASSHTINHTGVENTIYF	TGCGCCAGCAGCCACACGATTAATCACACAGGGGTGGAAAACACCATATATTTT
TRBD1	TRBJ2-1	TRBV18	NA	CASSRTGAVDEQFF	TGTGCCAGCTCTAGGACAGGGGCGGTGGATGAGCAGTTCTTC
NA	TRBJ2-1	TRBV11-3	NA	CASSLGPGAHEQFF	TGTGCCAGCAGCTTAGGCCCCGGGGCCCATGAGCAGTTCTTC